These 2 T cell receptor beta chains came from one sample sequenced in a study of blood T cell repertoires in COVID-19. Using immunoSEQ multiplex PCR, the repertoire was profiled, and TCRdb retains in-frame clones only, with some absent. The sample has fewer than 400,000 clones, around 86% seen once; the top ten hold about 5.2%. The specimen sequenced was PBMCs or T cells enriched from blood (not recorded which). The receptors come from a man in his 60s who had recovered from COVID-19.

The chain uses TRBV10-3 and TRBJ2-3; tentative D call: TRBD2 (6 bases). Trimming shortened V by 6 bases and J by 1 base, and 14 bases separated the two germline ends. The germline CDR1 and CDR2 sequences are ENHRY and SYGVKD. The CDR3 has 15 residues. The CDR3 is CAIRRRDSGTDTQYF. The CDR3 bases are TGTGCCATCAGGAGGAGGGACTCGGGCACAGATACGCAGTATTTT.

This chain joins TRBV6-5 and TRBJ1-6; 10 bases are shared with TRBD1. There are 16 residues in the CDR3. With 3 bases clipped from V and 5 bases from J, the junction kept 4 bases outside the gene matches. CDR1 is MNHEY, CDR2 SVGAGI, per germline. In DNA, the CDR3 is TGTGCCAGCAGTTATACAGGGACAGGGGATAATTCACCCCTCCACTTT. It codes for CASSYTGTGDNSPLHF.